A single T cell receptor (beta chain) is shown here with its context. Its antigen remains unidentified. Post-ART PBMC samples numbered at least two per donor, and pre-ART ones at least one. Cryopreserved PBMC, at 1-10 million per sample, were present before DNA extraction. This entry belongs to a study of long-term antiretroviral therapy in people with HIV. Overall study findings and caveats: HIV repertoires spanned tighter CDR3 length ranges than controls did.

Germline CDR1 and CDR2: LNHDA and SQIVND (reference sequence). The CDR3 loop spans 10 amino acids. V was clipped by 8 bases and J by 4 bases, with 5 bases between them. Version v3.0 of the immunoSEQ assay was performed at survey level. It was roughly 40,000-55,000 T-cell genomes per sample that sequencing targeted. Sequencing used immunoSEQ multiplex PCR; TCRdb keeps in-frame clones, though not all of them. The sample records roughly 28,000 clones, approximately 90% being singletons. The chain is built from TRBV19 and TRBJ2-5; D unclear. This clonotype was obtained from a woman aged 18-35 years with HIV. Source: unsorted PBMCs, taken 1.8 years after starting antiretroviral therapy. The CDR3 DNA reads as TGTGCCAGTCTCGGAGAGACCCAGTACTTC. It specifies CASLGETQYF.